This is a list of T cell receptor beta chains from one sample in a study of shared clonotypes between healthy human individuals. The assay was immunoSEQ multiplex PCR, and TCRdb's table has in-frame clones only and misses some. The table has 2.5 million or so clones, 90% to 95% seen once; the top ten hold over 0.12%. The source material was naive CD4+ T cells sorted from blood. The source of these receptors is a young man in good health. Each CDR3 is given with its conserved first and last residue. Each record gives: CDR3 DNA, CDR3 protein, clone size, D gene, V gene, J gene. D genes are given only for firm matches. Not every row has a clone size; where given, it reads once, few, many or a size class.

CDR3nt: TGTGCCAGCAGCTTAGAACGAGACAGGGGGGGATATGGCTACACCTTC
CDR3aa: CASSLERDRGGYGYTF
abundance: NA
d_gene: TRBD1
v_gene: TRBV7-9
j_gene: TRBJ1-2

CDR3nt: TGCGCCAGCAGCTTGGATGGATCTAGCGGGAGGGCCTTCGGGGAGCTGTTTTTT
CDR3aa: CASSLDGSSGRAFGELFF
abundance: NA
d_gene: TRBD2
v_gene: TRBV5-1
j_gene: TRBJ2-2

CDR3nt: TGTGCCAGCTCACCACTGGGGGAACTGTTTTTT
CDR3aa: CASSPLGELFF
abundance: NA
d_gene: NA
v_gene: TRBV18
j_gene: TRBJ1-4

CDR3nt: TGTGCCAGCAGCTTGGGGACTGCCTCCGGGGAGCAGTACTTC
CDR3aa: CASSLGTASGEQYF
abundance: NA
d_gene: NA
v_gene: TRBV11-2
j_gene: TRBJ2-7

CDR3nt: TGCGCCAGCAGTGAACTCACAGATACGCAGTATTTT
CDR3aa: CASSELTDTQYF
abundance: NA
d_gene: NA
v_gene: TRBV10-2
j_gene: TRBJ2-3

CDR3nt: TGTGCCAGCAGTGGCCCCGCCGGAGGAGCTAGCACAGATACGCAGTATTTT
CDR3aa: CASSGPAGGASTDTQYF
abundance: NA
d_gene: NA
v_gene: TRBV6-1
j_gene: TRBJ2-3

CDR3nt: TGTGCCAGCAGTTACTCGGCTCTTAGCACAGATACGCAGTATTTT
CDR3aa: CASSYSALSTDTQYF
abundance: once
d_gene: NA
v_gene: TRBV6-5
j_gene: TRBJ2-3

CDR3nt: TGTGCCAGCAGCCCTAGCATTCAAGAGACCCAGTACTTC
CDR3aa: CASSPSIQETQYF
abundance: NA
d_gene: NA
v_gene: TRBV7-2
j_gene: TRBJ2-5

CDR3nt: TGCGCCAGCAGCTTGCGGGTCGGTCAAGAGACCCAGTACTTC
CDR3aa: CASSLRVGQETQYF
abundance: NA
d_gene: NA
v_gene: TRBV5-1
j_gene: TRBJ2-5

CDR3nt: TGTGCCAGCAGGGGTGGGACTAGCGGGGGAACAGGAGAGACCCAGTACTTC
CDR3aa: CASRGGTSGGTGETQYF
abundance: NA
d_gene: TRBD2
v_gene: TRBV2
j_gene: TRBJ2-5